The clone carrying this T cell receptor (beta chain) was seen ten or more times. As it was prepared, the TCRbeta library received unique molecular identifiers. MiXCR, applied by TCRdb to the PCR reads, yields one record per CDR3 protein. The profile covers about 470,000 distinct CDR3 sequences, with around 46% appearing a single time and 27% taken by the ten largest. The data stem from a study of T-cell reconstitution after alpha-beta-depleted transplantation in children. Germline V gene sequence: CDR1 DFQATT, CDR2 SNEGSKA (reference sequence). The CDR3 loop spans 11 amino acids. The rearrangement links TRBV20-1 to TRBJ1-1; D call uncertain. This specimen was PBMCs, taken before TCRalphabeta/CD19-depleted stem cell transplant. This TCR was sampled from a girl aged 2-10 years with aplastic anemia, due to receive a stem cell transplant. CDR3 coding DNA: TGCAGCGCAAGGCTGAACACTGAAGCTTTCTTT. This translates into CSARLNTEAFF.